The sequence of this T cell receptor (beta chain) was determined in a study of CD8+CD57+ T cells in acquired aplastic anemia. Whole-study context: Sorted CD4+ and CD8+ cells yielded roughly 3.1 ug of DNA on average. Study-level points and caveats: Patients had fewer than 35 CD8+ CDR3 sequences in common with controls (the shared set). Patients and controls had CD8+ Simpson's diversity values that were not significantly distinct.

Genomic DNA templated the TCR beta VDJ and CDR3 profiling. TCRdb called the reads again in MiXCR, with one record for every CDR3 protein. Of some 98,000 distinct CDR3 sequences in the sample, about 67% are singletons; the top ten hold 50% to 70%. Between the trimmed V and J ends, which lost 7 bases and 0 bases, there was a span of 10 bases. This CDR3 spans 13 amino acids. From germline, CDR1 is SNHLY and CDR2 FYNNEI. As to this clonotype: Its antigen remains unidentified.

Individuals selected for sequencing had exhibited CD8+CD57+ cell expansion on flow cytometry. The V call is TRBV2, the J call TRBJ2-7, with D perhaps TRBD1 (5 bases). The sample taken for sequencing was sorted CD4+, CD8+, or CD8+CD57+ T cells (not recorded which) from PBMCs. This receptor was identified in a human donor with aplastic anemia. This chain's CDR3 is CASKTETSYEQYF. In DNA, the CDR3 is TGTGCCAGCAAGACAGAGACCTCCTACGAGCAGTACTTC. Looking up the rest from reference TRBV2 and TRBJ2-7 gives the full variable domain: EPEVTQTPSHQVTQMGQEVILRCVPISNHLYFYWYRQILGQKVEFLVSFYNNEISEKSEIFDDQFSVERPDGSNFTLKIRSTKLEDSAMYFCASKTETSYEQYFGPGTRLTVT.